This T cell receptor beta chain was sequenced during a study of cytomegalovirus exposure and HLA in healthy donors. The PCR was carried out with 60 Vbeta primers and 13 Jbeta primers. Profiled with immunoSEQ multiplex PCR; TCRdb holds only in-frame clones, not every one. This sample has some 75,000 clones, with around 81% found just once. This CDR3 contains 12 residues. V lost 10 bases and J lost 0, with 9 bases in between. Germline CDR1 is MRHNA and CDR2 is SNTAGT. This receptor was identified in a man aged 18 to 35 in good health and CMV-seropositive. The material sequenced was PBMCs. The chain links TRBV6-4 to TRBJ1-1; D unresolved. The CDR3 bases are TGTGCCACGGGCGGGATGAACACTGAAGCTTTCTTT. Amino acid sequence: CATGGMNTEAFF.